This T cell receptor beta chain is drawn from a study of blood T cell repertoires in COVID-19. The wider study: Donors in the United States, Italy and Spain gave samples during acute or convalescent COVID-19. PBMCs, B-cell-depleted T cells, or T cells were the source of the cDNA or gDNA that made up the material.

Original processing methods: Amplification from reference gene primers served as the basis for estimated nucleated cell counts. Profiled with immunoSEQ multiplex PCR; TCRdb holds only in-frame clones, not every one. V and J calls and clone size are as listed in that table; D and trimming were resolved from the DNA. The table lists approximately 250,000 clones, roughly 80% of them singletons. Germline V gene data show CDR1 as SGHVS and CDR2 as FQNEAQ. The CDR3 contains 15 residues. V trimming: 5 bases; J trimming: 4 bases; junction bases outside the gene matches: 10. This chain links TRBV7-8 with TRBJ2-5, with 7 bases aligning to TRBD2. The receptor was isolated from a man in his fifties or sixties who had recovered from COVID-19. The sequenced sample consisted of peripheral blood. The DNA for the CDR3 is TGTGCCAGCAGCACCCGGAGCGGGGTGGGAGAGACCCAGTACTTC. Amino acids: CASSTRSGVGETQYF. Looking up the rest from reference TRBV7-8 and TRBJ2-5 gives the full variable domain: GAGVSQSPRYKVAKRGQDVALRCDPISGHVSLFWYQQALGQGPEFLTYFQNEAQLDKSGLPSDRFFAERPEGSVSTLKIQRTQQEDSAVYLCASSTRSGVGETQYFGPGTRLLVL.